The present T cell receptor (beta chain) was sequenced within a study of T cells in Graves' hyperthyroidism and ophthalmopathy. Study as a whole: Peripheral blood specimens were obtained at initial diagnosis, prior to any treatment.

This clonotype was counted ten times or more. The CDR3 is made up of 15 amino acids. From germline, CDR1 is SGHAT and CDR2 FQNNGV. The junction had 8 bases not matched to a gene; V was cut back by 2 bases and J by 7 bases. The source material, RNA transcripts, was used to amplify TCR beta CDR3 regions. When the TCR CDR3 underwent first-round RT-PCR, the HTBI primer set was used. TCRdb re-called the multiplex PCR reads with MiXCR, one entry per CDR3 protein. The table records approximately 430,000 distinct CDR3 sequences, roughly 14% of them present only once. The chain combines TRBV11-2 with TRBJ2-7, with TRBD2 identical over 10 bases. The sequenced sample was blood. The source of this sequence is a woman aged 18-29 years with Graves' hyperthyroidism. CDR3 bases: TGTGCCAGCAGCTTAACGGCTAGCGGGGGCCCGGAGCAGTACTTC. Encoded protein: CASSLTASGGPEQYF.